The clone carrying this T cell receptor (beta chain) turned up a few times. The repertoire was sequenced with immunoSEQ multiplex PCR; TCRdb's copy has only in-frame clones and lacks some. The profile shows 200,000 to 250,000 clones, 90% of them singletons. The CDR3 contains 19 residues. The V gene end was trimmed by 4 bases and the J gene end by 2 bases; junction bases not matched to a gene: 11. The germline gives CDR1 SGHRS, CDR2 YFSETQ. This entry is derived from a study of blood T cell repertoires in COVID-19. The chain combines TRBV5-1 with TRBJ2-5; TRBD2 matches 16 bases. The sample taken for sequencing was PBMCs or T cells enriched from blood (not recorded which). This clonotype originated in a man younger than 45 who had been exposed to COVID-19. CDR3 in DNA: TGCGCCAGCAGCACGACCGGGACTAGCGGGGGGGCAGGTCAAGAGACCCAGTACTTC. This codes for CASSTTGTSGGAGQETQYF.